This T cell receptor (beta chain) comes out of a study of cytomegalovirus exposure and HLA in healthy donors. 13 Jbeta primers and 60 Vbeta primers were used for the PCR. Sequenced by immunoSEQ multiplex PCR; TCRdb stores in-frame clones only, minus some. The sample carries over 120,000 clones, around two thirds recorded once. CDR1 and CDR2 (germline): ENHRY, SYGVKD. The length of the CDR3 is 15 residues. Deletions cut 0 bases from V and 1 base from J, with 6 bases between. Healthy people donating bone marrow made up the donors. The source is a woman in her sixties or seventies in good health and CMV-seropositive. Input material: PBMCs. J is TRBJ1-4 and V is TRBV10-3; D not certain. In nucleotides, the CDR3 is TGTGCCATCAGTGAGTCTGAGGAAACTAATGAAAAACTGTTTTTT. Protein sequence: CAISESEETNEKLFF.